The 30 T cell receptor beta chains given below trace back to one sample, sequenced in a study of blood T cell repertoires in COVID-19. Assay: immunoSEQ multiplex PCR; the TCRdb copy retains only in-frame clones and omits some. The sample yields approximately 270,000 clones, more than 75% seen once. The material sequenced was peripheral blood. The receptors derive from a man in his forties or fifties with active or convalescent COVID-19.

This clone was seen a few times. The chain combines TRBV25-1 with TRBJ1-5; D perhaps matches TRBD1 (6 bases). V gave up 5 bases and J gave up 5 bases, with 7 bases separating them. This CDR3 contains 12 residues. Germline lookup yields CDR1 MGHDK and CDR2 SYGVNS. Written as DNA, the CDR3 is TGTGCCAGCAGTCAGGGGCATCAGCCCCAGCATTTT. It yields the protein CASSQGHQPQHF.

The chain recombines TRBV9 with TRBJ2-1; D possibly corresponds to TRBD2 (6 bases). The CDR3 sequence is 15 residues long. The V end was cut by 0 bases, the J end by 7 bases, with 14 bases between. In germline, CDR1 is SGDLS, CDR2 YYNGEE. DNA for the CDR3: TGTGCCAGCAGCGTAGAACTAGCAAGTGGTAATGAGCAGTTCTTC. This translates into CASSVELASGNEQFF.

This chain uses TRBV5-6 with TRBJ1-2; no definite D call. The CDR3 has 14 residues. Per the germline V gene, CDR1 is SGHDT and CDR2 is YYEEEE. V was pared by 0 bases and J by 5 bases, with 11 bases between. The CDR3, as DNA: TGTGCCAGCAGCTTGGACCTACGGAGGTATGGCTACACCTTC. Translating gives CASSLDLRRYGYTF.

This chain connects TRBV12-5 to TRBJ2-4; D might be TRBD2 (6 bases). Germline-derived CDR1 and CDR2 are LGHNT and FRNRAP. The CDR3 is 14 residues long. Deletions cut 7 bases from V and 8 bases from J, with 18 bases between. The CDR3 here is CASALRRGVDIQYF. In DNA form, the CDR3 reads TGTGCTAGTGCCCTAAGGAGGGGAGTGGACATTCAGTACTTC.

The CDR3 DNA follows: TGTGCCAGCAGTTTGGACAGGGGGCTCCGTGGCTACACCTTC. Its protein is CASSLDRGLRGYTF. The J gene is TRBJ1-2, the V gene TRBV28; 11 bases match TRBD1. The V gene's germline CDR1 is MDHEN and CDR2 SYDVKM. V gave up 3 bases and J gave up 7 bases; unmatched junction bases: 4. The CDR3 runs to 14 residues.

J is TRBJ2-3 and V is TRBV24-1, with TRBD2 matching 12 bases. The CDR3 consists of 18 residues. The junction had 9 bases not matched to a gene; V was cut back by 4 bases and J by 2 bases. Germline CDR1 reads KGHDR; CDR2 reads SFDVKD. CDR3 residues: CATSDTGLAGWDTDTQYF. DNA of the CDR3: TGTGCCACCAGTGACACAGGACTAGCGGGATGGGACACAGATACGCAGTATTTT.

The chain recombines TRBV5-6 with TRBJ1-2; TRBD1 is a possible D gene (5 bases). Germline CDR1 SGHDT, CDR2 YYEEEE. The CDR3 is 14 amino acids. With 0 bases removed from V and 4 bases from J, the gap between germline ends came to 10 bases. This CDR3 is CASSLGRDFYGYTF. The CDR3 DNA is TGTGCCAGCAGCTTGGGGCGGGACTTCTATGGCTACACCTTC.

The rearrangement uses TRBV28 and TRBJ2-2; possibly TRBD2 for D (5 bases). The CDR3 runs 13 residues. Germline values: CDR1 MDHEN, CDR2 SYDVKM. V was cut by 8 bases and J by 6 bases, with 13 bases left in between. The chain's CDR3 is CASLAMRPGELFF. Written as DNA, the CDR3 is TGTGCCAGCCTAGCAATGAGACCCGGGGAGCTGTTTTTT.

CDR3 coding DNA: TGTGCCAGCAGCCACCTAGCGGGAGGTTCCTACGAGCAGTACTTC. Protein product: CASSHLAGGSYEQYF. The V gene is TRBV3-1 (or the pseudogene TRBV3-2), the J gene TRBJ2-7; TRBD2 agrees at 11 bases. The germline V gene has CDR1 LGHDT and CDR2 YNNKEL (reference sequence). With V trimmed by 3 bases and J by 1 base, 2 bases remained unmatched. The CDR3 consists of 15 residues.

In DNA form, the CDR3 reads TGTGCCACCAGTGATAGGGCTAGCGGGAGGGAAACAGATACGCAGTATTTT. Translating it yields CATSDRASGRETDTQYF. The J gene is TRBJ2-3, the V gene TRBV24-1; TRBD2 matches 12 bases. The J segment lost 3 bases and the V segment lost 3 bases, leaving 6 bases of the junction unmatched. The CDR3 consists of 17 residues. The germline gives CDR1 KGHDR, CDR2 SFDVKD.

The chain is built from TRBV6-5 and TRBJ2-7, with 10 bases fitting TRBD1. V lost 7 bases to trimming and J lost 2 bases; unmatched junction nucleotides: 5. Germline V gene lookup returns CDR1 MNHEY and CDR2 SVGAGI. This CDR3 has 14 amino acids. DNA for the CDR3: TGTGCCAGCAAGGGACAGGGGCTTGCCTACGAGCAGTACTTC. It translates to CASKGQGLAYEQYF.

This chain uses TRBV5-6 with TRBJ2-5; weak D call: TRBD1 (6 bases). CDR3 length: 13 residues. V was shortened by 5 bases and J by 4 bases, with 12 bases between the two germline ends. Germline V gives CDR1 SGHDT, CDR2 YYEEEE. In DNA, the CDR3 is TGTGCCAGCAGTTCCAGGGGTAGAGAGACCCAGTACTTC. Protein sequence: CASSSRGRETQYF.

The chain combines TRBV12-3 or TRBV12-4 with TRBJ1-2, with D hard to call. The CDR3 is 11 amino acids. V was pared by 5 bases and J by 8 bases, with 9 bases between. The CDR3 loop reads CASSPFEGYTF. The CDR3 bases are TGTGCCAGCAGTCCCTTTGAGGGCTACACCTTC.

This sequence joins TRBV5-1 and TRBJ1-1, with 8 bases aligning to TRBD1. CDR3 size: 16 residues. Trimming took 6 bases from V and 0 from J; bases not matched to a gene: 10. Germline values: CDR1 SGHRS, CDR2 YFSETQ. CDR3 DNA: TGCGCCAGCATATTGACAGGACAGGGCATGAACACTGAAGCTTTCTTT. Protein: CASILTGQGMNTEAFF.

The chain is built from TRBV24-1 and TRBJ2-1; TRBD2 matches at 10 bases. Trimming took 1 base from V and 6 from J; bases not matched to a gene: 5. The CDR3 sequence is 16 residues long. Per the germline V gene, CDR1 is KGHDR and CDR2 is SFDVKD. CDR3 sequence reads: CATSDFGPSGSNEQFF. CDR3 in DNA: TGTGCCACCAGTGATTTCGGCCCTAGCGGGAGCAATGAGCAGTTCTTC.

The CDR3 region is CASSQRETQYF. Written as DNA, the CDR3 is TGCGCCAGCAGCCAGCGGGAGACCCAGTACTTC. V and J are TRBV4-1 and TRBJ2-5; D is ambiguous. The germline V gene has CDR1 MGHRA and CDR2 YSYEKL. Trimming took 3 bases from V and 5 from J, leaving 4 bases between them. The CDR3 contains 11 residues.

The chain carries TRBV24-1 and TRBJ1-5; perhaps TRBD1 as D (5 bases). V lost 4 bases, J lost 7 bases, and 10 bases lay in between. The CDR3 is made up of 13 amino acids. The germline V gene encodes CDR1 KGHDR and CDR2 SFDVKD. The CDR3 is CATSDDSFQPQHF. The CDR3, as DNA: TGTGCCACCAGTGACGACAGCTTCCAGCCCCAGCATTTT.

This chain links TRBV18 with TRBJ2-5; maybe TRBD2 (5 bases). The germline V and J ends were trimmed by 3 bases and 1 base, with 9 bases remaining between them. In germline, CDR1 is KGHSH, CDR2 LQKENI. The CDR3 contains 14 residues. The CDR3 nucleotides read TGTGCCAGCTCACCCAGAGGGCTCCAAGAGACCCAGTACTTC. Protein sequence: CASSPRGLQETQYF.

The chain joins TRBV27 to TRBJ2-3; weak D call: TRBD1 (6 bases). V dropped 6 bases and J dropped 0 bases, with 13 bases sitting between them. The length of the CDR3 is 15 residues. Germline CDR1 is MNHEY and CDR2 is SMNVEV (reference sequence). CDR3 nucleotide sequence: TGTGCCAGCAGATCCGGGACAACAAGCACAGATACGCAGTATTTT. Translation gives CASRSGTTSTDTQYF.

V is TRBV3-1 (or the pseudogene TRBV3-2) and J is TRBJ2-2; TRBD1 matches 7 bases. The CDR3 length is 16 residues. V shed 0 bases and J 5 bases; nucleotides not matched to a gene: 6. The germline gives CDR1 LGHDT, CDR2 YNNKEL (reference sequence). CDR3: CASSQDTTGDTGELFF. CDR3 DNA: TGTGCCAGCAGCCAAGACACAACAGGGGATACCGGGGAGCTGTTTTTT.

CDR3 protein: CASSDMVLGEKLFF. The CDR3 coding sequence is TGTGCCAGCAGCGACATGGTCCTTGGTGAAAAACTGTTTTTT. The chain recombines TRBV11-2 with TRBJ1-4; no clear D gene. Germline V gives CDR1 SGHAT, CDR2 FQNNGV. V dropped 5 bases and J dropped 7 bases, with 14 bases sitting between them. The CDR3 consists of 14 residues.

The J gene is TRBJ1-5, the V gene TRBV19; TRBD1 matches 11 bases. Germline loops: CDR1 LNHDA, CDR2 SQIVND (reference sequence). This CDR3 is 19 amino acids long. The J segment lost 7 bases and the V segment lost 3 bases, leaving 17 bases of the junction unmatched. CDR3 region: CASSIPSDRGRISEQPQHF. CDR3 nucleotides: TGTGCCAGTAGTATCCCCTCGGACAGGGGGCGGATCTCGGAGCAGCCCCAGCATTTT.

The rearrangement uses TRBV2 and TRBJ1-6, with 8 bases lining up with TRBD1. V shed 5 bases, J shed 6 bases, and the junction held 6 bases outside the gene matches. Germline V gives CDR1 SNHLY, CDR2 FYNNEI. CDR3 length: 15 amino acids. CDR3 bases: TGTGCCAGCAGTACCGGGACAGGAATTAATTCACCCCTCCACTTT. This gives the protein CASSTGTGINSPLHF.

The V and J genes are TRBV11-2 and TRBJ1-1; D is unresolved. The ends were cut back, 1 base at V and 6 bases at J, with 12 bases in the middle. The germline V gene has CDR1 SGHAT and CDR2 FQNNGV. CDR3 size: 14 residues. The DNA of the CDR3 is TGTGCCAGCAGCTTAGCTGCCGGTAGCGCTGAAGCTTTCTTT. It yields the protein CASSLAAGSAEAFF.

The rearrangement joins TRBV10-3 to TRBJ2-7; tentative D call: TRBD1 (6 bases). Germline CDR1 reads ENHRY; CDR2 reads SYGVKD. Trimming removed 2 bases from V and 3 bases from J, with 11 bases in between. This CDR3 is built from 14 residues. CDR3 nucleotide sequence: TGTGCCATCAGTGAGACCAGGGGAAGCTACGAGCAGTACTTC. It codes for CAISETRGSYEQYF.

The chain is built from TRBV2 and TRBJ1-1; 7 positions match TRBD1. The CDR3 loop spans 15 amino acids. V shed 3 bases, J shed 5 bases, and the junction held 9 bases outside the gene matches. Per germline, CDR1 SNHLY and CDR2 FYNNEI. CDR3 in amino acids: CASSEWAGGGTEAFF. The CDR3 DNA is TGTGCCAGCAGTGAGTGGGCAGGGGGAGGAACTGAAGCTTTCTTT. Looking up the rest from reference TRBV2 and TRBJ1-1 gives the full variable domain: EPEVTQTPSHQVTQMGQEVILRCVPISNHLYFYWYRQILGQKVEFLVSFYNNEISEKSEIFDDQFSVERPDGSNFTLKIRSTKLEDSAMYFCASSEWAGGGTEAFFGQGTRLTVV.

J is TRBJ2-3 and V is TRBV6-5, with a possible D match to TRBD2 (5 bases). Trimming took 6 bases from V and 6 from J, leaving 10 bases between them. The CDR3 spans 12 residues. CDR1 is MNHEY, CDR2 SVGAGI, per germline. The CDR3 bases are TGTGCCAGCAGAAAAGGCGGGGATACGCAGTATTTT. Translating gives CASRKGGDTQYF.

The gene calls are TRBV19 and TRBJ1-1; the match to TRBD1 covers 10 bases. The V gene end was trimmed by 2 bases and the J gene end by 0 bases; junction bases not matched to a gene: 12. CDR3 length: 19 residues. The germline V gene encodes CDR1 LNHDA and CDR2 SQIVND (reference sequence). The CDR3 coding sequence is TGTGCCAGTAGTATAATTAGACAGGGGGCAGGTAGAGTGAACACTGAAGCTTTCTTT. As protein: CASSIIRQGAGRVNTEAFF.

The rearrangement links TRBV2 to TRBJ1-2; tentatively, D is TRBD1 (5 bases). The CDR3 length is 14 residues. Germline V gene lookup returns CDR1 SNHLY and CDR2 FYNNEI. The germline V and J ends were trimmed by 7 bases and 2 bases, with 14 bases remaining between them. The CDR3 DNA follows: TGTGCCAGCACGGCACAGGCACTCAACTATGGCTACACCTTC. Translated, it gives CASTAQALNYGYTF.

The chain combines TRBV29-1 with TRBJ2-3; TRBD1 matches 11 bases. This CDR3 contains 16 residues. The germline V gene encodes CDR1 SQVTM and CDR2 ANQGSEA. The V segment lost 1 base and the J segment 4 bases; nucleotides outside the gene matches: 7. CDR3 loop: CSVEGVRDRGSDTQYF. The DNA for the CDR3 is TGCAGCGTTGAAGGGGTCCGGGACAGGGGGTCAGATACGCAGTATTTT.